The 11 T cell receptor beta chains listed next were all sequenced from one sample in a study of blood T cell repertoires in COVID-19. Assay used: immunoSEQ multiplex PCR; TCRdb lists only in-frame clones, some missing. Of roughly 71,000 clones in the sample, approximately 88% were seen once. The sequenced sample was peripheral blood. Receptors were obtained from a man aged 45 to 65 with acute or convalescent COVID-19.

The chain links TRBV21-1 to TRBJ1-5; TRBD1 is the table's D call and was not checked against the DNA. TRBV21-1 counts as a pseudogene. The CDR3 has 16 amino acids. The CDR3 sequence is CASSKGGTGGGQPQHF. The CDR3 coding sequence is TGTGCCAGCAGCAAAGGTGGGACAGGGGGCGGTCAGCCCCAGCATTTT.

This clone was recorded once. CDR3: CASSDRGYGYTF. The CDR3 coding sequence is TGTGCCAGCAGTGACAGAGGCTATGGCTACACCTTC. J is TRBJ1-2 and V is TRBV25-1; D not resolved. With 3 bases removed from V and 4 bases from J, the gap between germline ends came to 6 bases. This CDR3 is built from 12 residues. Germline assignment: CDR1 MGHDK and CDR2 SYGVNS.

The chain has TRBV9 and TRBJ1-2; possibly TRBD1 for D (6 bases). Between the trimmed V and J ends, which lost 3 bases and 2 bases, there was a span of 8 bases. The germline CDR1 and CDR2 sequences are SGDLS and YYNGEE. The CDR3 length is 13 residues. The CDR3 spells CASSAQGNYGYTF. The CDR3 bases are TGTGCCAGCAGCGCACAGGGAAACTATGGCTACACCTTC.

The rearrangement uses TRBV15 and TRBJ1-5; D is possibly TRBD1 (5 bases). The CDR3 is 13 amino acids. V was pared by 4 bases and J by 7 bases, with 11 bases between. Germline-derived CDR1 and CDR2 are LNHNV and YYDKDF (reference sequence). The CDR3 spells CATSNAGMQPQHF. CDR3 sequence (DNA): TGTGCCACCAGCAACGCAGGGATGCAGCCCCAGCATTTT.

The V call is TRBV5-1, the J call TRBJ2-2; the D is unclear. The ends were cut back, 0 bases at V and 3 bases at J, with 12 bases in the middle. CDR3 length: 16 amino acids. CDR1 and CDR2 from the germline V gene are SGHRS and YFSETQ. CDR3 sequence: CASSLGLRKDTGELFF. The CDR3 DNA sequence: TGCGCCAGCAGCTTGGGACTGAGAAAGGACACCGGGGAGCTGTTTTTT. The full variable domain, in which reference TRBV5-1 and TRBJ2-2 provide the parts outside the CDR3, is KAGVTQTPRYLIKTRGQQVTLSCSPISGHRSVSWYQQTPGQGLQFLFEYFSETQRNKGNFPGRFSGRQFSNSRSEMNVSTLELGDSALYLCASSLGLRKDTGELFFGEGSRLTVL.

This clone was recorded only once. The CDR3: CASSKDYQETQYF. The CDR3 DNA sequence: TGTGCCAGCAGTAAGGACTACCAAGAGACCCAGTACTTC. The V and J genes are TRBV12-3 or TRBV12-4 and TRBJ2-5, with D tentatively TRBD2 (5 bases). Trimming shortened V by 5 bases and J by 0 bases, and 7 bases separated the two germline ends. The CDR3 totals 13 residues.

This chain's CDR3 is CATRQGDYNEQFF. The DNA for the CDR3 is TGTGCCACCAGGCAGGGGGACTACAATGAGCAGTTCTTC. This sequence joins TRBV24-1 and TRBJ2-1; the match to TRBD1 covers 7 bases. The CDR3 contains 13 residues. Per germline, CDR1 KGHDR and CDR2 SFDVKD. The V gene end was trimmed by 7 bases and the J gene end by 3 bases; junction bases not matched to a gene: 2.

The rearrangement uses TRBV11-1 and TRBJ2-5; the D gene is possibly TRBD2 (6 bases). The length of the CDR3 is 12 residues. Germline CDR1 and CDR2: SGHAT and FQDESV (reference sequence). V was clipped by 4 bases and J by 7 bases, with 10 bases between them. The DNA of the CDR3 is TGTGCCAGCAGCTCTTCTAGCGTGACCCAGTACTTC. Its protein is CASSSSSVTQYF.

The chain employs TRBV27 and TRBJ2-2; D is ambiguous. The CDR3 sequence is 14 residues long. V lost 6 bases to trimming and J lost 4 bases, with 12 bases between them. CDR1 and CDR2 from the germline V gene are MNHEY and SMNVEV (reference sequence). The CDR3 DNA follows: TGTGCCAGCAGCCTCAACTCCGGCACCGGGGAGCTGTTTTTT. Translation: CASSLNSGTGELFF.

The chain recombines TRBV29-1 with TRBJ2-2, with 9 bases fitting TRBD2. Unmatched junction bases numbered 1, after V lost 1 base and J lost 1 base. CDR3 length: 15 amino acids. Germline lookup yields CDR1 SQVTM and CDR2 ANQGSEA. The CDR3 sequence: CSVEARGGNTGELFF. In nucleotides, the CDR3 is TGCAGCGTTGAAGCGCGGGGGGGGAACACCGGGGAGCTGTTTTTT.

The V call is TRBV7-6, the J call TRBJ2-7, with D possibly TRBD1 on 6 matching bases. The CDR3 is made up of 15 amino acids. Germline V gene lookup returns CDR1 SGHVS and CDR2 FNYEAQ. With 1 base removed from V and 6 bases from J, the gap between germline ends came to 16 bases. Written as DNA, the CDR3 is TGTGCCAGCAGCTTAGGGGCGCTGGGGGCGGCCGAGCAGTACTTC. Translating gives CASSLGALGAAEQYF.